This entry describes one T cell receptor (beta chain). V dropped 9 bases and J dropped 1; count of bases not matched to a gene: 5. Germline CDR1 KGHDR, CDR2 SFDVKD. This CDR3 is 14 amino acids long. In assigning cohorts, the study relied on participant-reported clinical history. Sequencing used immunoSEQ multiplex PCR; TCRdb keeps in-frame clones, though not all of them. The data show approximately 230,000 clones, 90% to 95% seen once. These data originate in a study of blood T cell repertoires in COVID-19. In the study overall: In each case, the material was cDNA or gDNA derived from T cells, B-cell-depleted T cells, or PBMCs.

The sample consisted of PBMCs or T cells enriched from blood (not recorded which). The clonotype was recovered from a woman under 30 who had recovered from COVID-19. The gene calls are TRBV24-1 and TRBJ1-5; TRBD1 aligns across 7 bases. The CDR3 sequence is CATSGGWSNQPQHF. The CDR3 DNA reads TGTGCCACCTCAGGGGGATGGAGCAATCAGCCCCAGCATTTT.